The next 31 T cell receptor beta chains were all read from a single sample in a study of shared clonotypes between healthy human individuals. Data came from immunoSEQ multiplex PCR; TCRdb stores just in-frame clones and leaves some out. This sample has a few million clones, with approximately 95% found just once. The specimen was naive CD4+ T cells from PBMCs. Subset: CD45RA+ positively selected. These TCRs come from a man in his late teens or twenties in good health. Some clones in this sample may be carry-over from other donors' samples.

This rearrangement joins TRBV7-9 to TRBJ2-2, with 8 bases lining up with TRBD1. The germline V gene encodes CDR1 SEHNR and CDR2 FQNEAQ (reference sequence). The CDR3 is 16 amino acids. Germline trimming cut 5 bases from V and 5 bases from J; bases unmatched to any gene: 10. This CDR3 is CASSHLGQGGTGELFF. For the CDR3, the DNA is TGTGCCAGCAGCCACCTAGGACAGGGAGGAACCGGGGAGCTGTTTTTT.

This sequence joins TRBV18 and TRBJ2-7, with 14 bases fitting TRBD2. The V gene end was trimmed by 2 bases and the J gene end by 0 bases; junction bases not matched to a gene: 0. The CDR3 extends over 16 amino acids. Germline CDR1 KGHSH, CDR2 LQKENI. The CDR3 DNA follows: TGTGCCAGCTCACCAGGGACTAGCGGGAGCTCCTACGAGCAGTACTTC. This codes for CASSPGTSGSSYEQYF.

This chain links TRBV6-1 with TRBJ1-5; TRBD1 matches 7 bases. This CDR3 contains 13 residues. The germline V gene has CDR1 MNHNS and CDR2 SASEGT. The V and J ends lost 8 bases and 10 bases, in that order; junction bases with no gene match: 11. The CDR3 is CASDKGQVDPQHF. The CDR3 DNA reads as TGTGCCAGCGACAAAGGACAGGTGGACCCCCAGCATTTT.

V usage is TRBV5-1 and J usage is TRBJ2-7, with D perhaps given as TRBD1 or TRBD2 (5 bases each). The CDR3 length is 17 residues. Germline V gene lookup returns CDR1 SGHRS and CDR2 YFSETQ. Trimming removed 0 bases from V and 1 base from J, with 17 bases in between. CDR3 nucleotides: TGCGCCAGCAGCTTGGAATTAGGGGAGAGGACTTCCTACGAGCAGTACTTC. It translates to CASSLELGERTSYEQYF.

V gene TRBV18 combines with J gene TRBJ1-2; possible D gene TRBD1, 5 bases. V lost 8 bases and J lost 3, with 22 bases in between. The CDR3 is 16 residues long. CDR1 and CDR2 (germline): KGHSH, LQKENI. As DNA, the CDR3 is TGTGCCAGCCCATCCTTTCTCTCGTCGGGGCACTATGGCTACACCTTC. Encoded protein: CASPSFLSSGHYGYTF.

The chain recombines TRBV7-9 with TRBJ2-4; 11 bases align to TRBD1. The CDR3 spans 13 residues. CDR1 and CDR2 (germline): SEHNR, FQNEAQ (reference sequence). The ends lost 9 bases at V and 5 bases at J; junction bases unmatched: 3. The CDR3 loop reads CASGQGAENIQYF. The CDR3 coding sequence is TGTGCCAGTGGACAGGGGGCGGAAAACATTCAGTACTTC.

V is TRBV7-9 and J is TRBJ1-5; a weak D match, TRBD1 (6 bases). The CDR3 length is 15 residues. Germline V CDR1 and CDR2: SEHNR, FQNEAQ (reference sequence). V was pared by 5 bases and J by 3 bases, with 14 bases between. CDR3 in amino acids: CASSPDGGANQPQHF. The CDR3 DNA reads TGTGCCAGCAGCCCCGATGGGGGGGCCAATCAGCCCCAGCATTTT.

On this clone itself: The sample carries other DNA sequences with the same CDR3. V is TRBV18 and J is TRBJ2-5; D gene ambiguous. Germline CDR1 is KGHSH and CDR2 is LQKENI. The CDR3 runs 13 residues. Between the trimmed V and J ends, which lost 2 bases and 5 bases, there was a span of 9 bases. CDR3: CASSPASGETQYF. The CDR3 DNA sequence: TGTGCCAGCTCACCAGCCTCCGGGGAGACCCAGTACTTC. Together with reference TRBV18 and TRBJ2-5, the CDR3 gives the full variable domain: NAGVMQNPRHLVRRRGQEARLRCSPMKGHSHVYWYRQLPEEGLKFMVYLQKENIIDESGMPKERFSAEFPKEGPSILRIQQVVRGDSAAYFCASSPASGETQYFGPGTRLLVL.

The chain combines TRBV7-8 with TRBJ2-1, with TRBD1 matching 7 bases. Germline CDR1 SGHVS, CDR2 FQNEAQ. V dropped 4 bases and J dropped 5; count of bases not matched to a gene: 2. The CDR3 extends over 13 amino acids. CDR3 nucleotides: TGTGCCAGCAGCTCAGACAGGGACAATGAGCAGTTCTTC. As protein: CASSSDRDNEQFF.

Concerning this clone itself: The sample carries other DNA sequences with the same CDR3. The genes are TRBV11-3 and TRBJ2-2; the match to TRBD2 covers 13 bases. The CDR3 consists of 15 residues. Germline CDR1 and CDR2: SGHNT and YENEEA. J gave up 8 bases and V 5 bases, and 5 bases lay outside the gene matches. The DNA for the CDR3 is TGTGCCAGCAGCCTCGGACTAGCGGGAGTAGGGGAGCTGTTTTTT. Amino acids: CASSLGLAGVGELFF.

The gene calls are TRBV12-5 and TRBJ2-5, with D perhaps matching TRBD1 or TRBD2 (7 bases each). This CDR3 region has 18 residues. Trimming left V 2 bases short and J 1 base short, with 20 bases between. Germline CDR1 is LGHNT and CDR2 is FRNRAP. This CDR3 reads CASGLPPPGGVGQETQYF. The CDR3 DNA is TGTGCTAGTGGTTTGCCCCCTCCAGGGGGGGTAGGCCAAGAGACCCAGTACTTC.

J is TRBJ1-5 and V is TRBV6-6; no firm D call. CDR3 length: 16 amino acids. Germline V gene data show CDR1 as MNHNY and CDR2 as SVGAGI (reference sequence). V lost 2 bases and J lost 5, with 16 bases in between. Here the CDR3 DNA reads TGTGCCAGCAGTTACGGGCAGCTTAGGATTCATCAGCCCCAGCATTTT. It codes for CASSYGQLRIHQPQHF.

V usage is TRBV20-1 and J usage is TRBJ2-1; 7 bases map to TRBD2. The CDR3 loop spans 11 amino acids. Losses at the gene ends were 8 bases for V and 8 bases for J; bases not matched to a gene: 6. CDR1 is DFQATT, CDR2 SNEGSKA, per germline (reference sequence). CDR3 in amino acids: CSREGGHEQFF. Written as DNA, the CDR3 is TGCAGTAGGGAGGGCGGCCATGAGCAGTTCTTC.

This chain links TRBV5-4 with TRBJ2-5; tentatively, D is TRBD2 (7 bases). There are 15 residues in the CDR3. Per germline, CDR1 SGHNT and CDR2 YYREEE (reference sequence). Trimming cost V 3 bases and J 2 bases, with 14 bases left between them. The CDR3 region has the DNA TGTGCCAGCAGCTGGGGGGGGCAGGGTCAAGAGACCCAGTACTTC. This codes for CASSWGGQGQETQYF.

The CDR3: CAWRAPGQATEKLFF. CDR3 nucleotides: TGTGCCTGGAGAGCTCCGGGACAGGCGACCGAAAAACTGTTTTTT. J is TRBJ1-4 and V is TRBV30; 8 nucleotides agree with TRBD1. V lost 3 bases, J lost 8 bases, and 11 bases stayed unmatched. Germline CDR1 is GTSNPN and CDR2 is SVGIG (reference sequence). The CDR3 loop spans 15 amino acids.

In its sample, this clone was seen a few times. The chain combines TRBV5-6 with TRBJ1-3; TRBD1 is a possible D gene (5 bases). Germline V gives CDR1 SGHDT, CDR2 YYEEEE. The length of the CDR3 is 14 residues. The V end was cut by 2 bases, the J end by 2 bases, with 8 bases between. CDR3 nucleotides: TGTGCCAGCAGCTTTATGACAGCTGGAAACACCATATATTTT. Encoded protein: CASSFMTAGNTIYF.

V gene TRBV6-1 combines with J gene TRBJ2-3, with D tentatively TRBD2 (6 bases). V lost 2 bases, J lost 10 bases, and 19 bases lay in between. The CDR3 runs to 15 residues. Germline-derived CDR1 and CDR2 are MNHNS and SASEGT. CDR3 sequence: CASSEPYRRDGSQYF. In DNA, the CDR3 is TGTGCCAGCAGTGAACCGTATCGGCGGGATGGGTCGCAGTATTTT.

The chain is built from TRBV6-5 and TRBJ1-1, with D hard to call. Germline assignment: CDR1 MNHEY and CDR2 SVGAGI. The germline V and J ends were trimmed by 7 bases and 1 base, with 4 bases remaining between them. There are 11 residues in the CDR3. CDR3 in amino acids: CASTGNTEAFF. CDR3 coding DNA: TGTGCCAGCACGGGGAACACTGAAGCTTTCTTT.

This rearrangement joins TRBV4-2 to TRBJ2-3; D unresolved. Trimming took off 1 base at V and 2 bases at J, with 4 bases between the two ends. CDR3 length: 13 amino acids. Per the germline V gene, CDR1 is LGHNA and CDR2 is YNFKEQ. The CDR3 DNA sequence: TGTGCCAGCAGCCAAGTGTCCACAGATACGCAGTATTTT. Amino acid sequence: CASSQVSTDTQYF.

The chain recombines TRBV5-6 with TRBJ2-7; 10 nucleotides agree with TRBD2. V lost 0 bases to trimming and J lost 2 bases; unmatched junction nucleotides: 5. The germline V gene encodes CDR1 SGHDT and CDR2 YYEEEE. The CDR3 length is 16 residues. Here the CDR3 DNA reads TGTGCCAGCAGCTTGGTGAGTCTAGCGGGAGCCTACGAGCAGTACTTC. Translated: CASSLVSLAGAYEQYF.

The CDR3 DNA is TGTGCCAGTAATCCGGCAGGCACAGATACGCAGTATTTT. Translating it yields CASNPAGTDTQYF. The chain joins TRBV19 to TRBJ2-3; D unresolved. Trimming left V 7 bases short and J 1 base short, with 9 bases between. Germline assignment: CDR1 LNHDA and CDR2 SQIVND (reference sequence). There are 13 residues in the CDR3.

This sequence joins TRBV19 and TRBJ1-1; D is unresolved. Trimming left V 3 bases short and J 8 bases short, with 13 bases between. The CDR3 spans 13 residues. Germline V CDR1 and CDR2: LNHDA, SQIVND (reference sequence). The CDR3 coding sequence is TGTGCCAGTAGTATGTTTATGGCTGGGGAAGCTTTCTTT. This sequence encodes CASSMFMAGEAFF.

The J gene is TRBJ2-2, the V gene TRBV14; 8 bases align to TRBD1. The junction had 8 bases not matched to a gene; V was cut back by 4 bases and J by 7 bases. The CDR3 contains 15 residues. Per the germline V gene, CDR1 is SGHDN and CDR2 is FVKESK. DNA of the CDR3: TGTGCCAGCAGCCTGGGACAGGTAGGAGACGGGGAGCTGTTTTTT. Amino acids: CASSLGQVGDGELFF.

V usage is TRBV7-9 and J usage is TRBJ2-2; D is undetermined. Trimming pared 2 bases from V and 3 bases from J, leaving 10 bases between. CDR1 and CDR2 (germline): SEHNR, FQNEAQ (reference sequence). The CDR3 is made up of 15 amino acids. CDR3 DNA: TGTGCCAGCAGCTTAAGCAAGACATACACCGGGGAGCTGTTTTTT. Translation gives CASSLSKTYTGELFF.

As to this clone: This sample also contains other DNA sequences that code for the same CDR3. The V and J genes are TRBV6-1 and TRBJ2-7, with D hard to call. The V end was cut by 6 bases, the J end by 2 bases, with 5 bases between. Germline CDR1 is MNHNS and CDR2 is SASEGT. The CDR3 runs 11 residues. CDR3 sequence (DNA): TGTGCCAGCAGCGAGGCCTACGAGCAGTACTTC. As protein: CASSEAYEQYF.

On this clone: A junction end diverges from the germline sequence, so it may reflect a read error. The CDR3 DNA follows: TGCGCCAGCAGCAGTGCCCGTTCGGGATCCTATGAGCAGTACTTC. As protein: CASSSARSGSYEQYF. The V gene is TRBV5-1, the J gene TRBJ2-7, with a tentative D call TRBD2 (5 bases). The germline CDR1 and CDR2 sequences are SGHRS and YFSETQ. The CDR3 has 15 amino acids.

This clone was recorded a few times. The chain couples TRBV2 to TRBJ2-7, with 9 bases lining up with TRBD1. Germline lookup yields CDR1 SNHLY and CDR2 FYNNEI. The J segment lost 3 bases and the V segment lost 2 bases, leaving 2 bases of the junction unmatched. CDR3 length: 14 amino acids. The CDR3 protein is CASSEWDRVYEQYF. The CDR3, as DNA: TGTGCCAGCAGTGAATGGGACAGGGTCTACGAGCAGTACTTC.

Points on this clone: Different DNA sequences within this sample yield the same CDR3. This chain joins TRBV9 and TRBJ2-7; 11 bases line up with TRBD1. Germline assignment: CDR1 SGDLS and CDR2 YYNGEE. V lost 3 bases, J lost 0 bases, and 2 bases stayed unmatched. The CDR3 extends over 15 amino acids. The CDR3 DNA reads as TGTGCCAGCAGCGCCGGGACAGGGGGCTCCTACGAGCAGTACTTC. Amino acid sequence: CASSAGTGGSYEQYF.

The chain carries TRBV18 and TRBJ2-7; D might be TRBD1 (5 bases). This CDR3 is built from 15 residues. V lost 3 bases, J lost 2 bases, and 14 bases lay in between. Germline V lookup: CDR1 KGHSH, CDR2 LQKENI. This CDR3 is CASSPLGAAPYEQYF. The CDR3 bases are TGTGCCAGCTCACCGTTAGGGGCCGCTCCCTACGAGCAGTACTTC.

The J gene is TRBJ2-4, the V gene TRBV18; 11 bases agree with TRBD1. The CDR3 extends over 14 amino acids. Germline CDR1 reads KGHSH; CDR2 reads LQKENI. The V and J ends lost 3 bases and 8 bases, in that order; junction bases with no gene match: 3. The CDR3 nucleotides are TGTGCCAGCTCACCGGACAGGGGGCAGTACATTCAGTACTTC. Its translation: CASSPDRGQYIQYF.

This clone was observed a single time. This sequence joins TRBV6-6 and TRBJ1-5, with D uncertain. The germline V gene encodes CDR1 MNHNY and CDR2 SVGAGI (reference sequence). Trimming stripped 2 bases from V and 0 bases from J, with 5 bases between. This CDR3 spans 14 amino acids. The DNA of the CDR3 is TGTGCCAGCAGTTACGTAGTTAGCAATCAGCCCCAGCATTTT. Protein: CASSYVVSNQPQHF.